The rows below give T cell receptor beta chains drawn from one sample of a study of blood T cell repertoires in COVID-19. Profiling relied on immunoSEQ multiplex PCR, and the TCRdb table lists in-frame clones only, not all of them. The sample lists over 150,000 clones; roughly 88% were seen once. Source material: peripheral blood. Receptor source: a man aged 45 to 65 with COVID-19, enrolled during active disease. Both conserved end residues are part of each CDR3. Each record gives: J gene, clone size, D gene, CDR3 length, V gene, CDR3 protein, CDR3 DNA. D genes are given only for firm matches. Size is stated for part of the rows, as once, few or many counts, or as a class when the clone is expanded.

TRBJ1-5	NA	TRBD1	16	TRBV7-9	CASSLGRQGTNQPQHF	TGTGCCAGCAGCTTAGGCAGACAGGGGACCAATCAGCCCCAGCATTTT
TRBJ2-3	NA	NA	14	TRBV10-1	CASSESSNPDTQYF	TGCGCCAGCAGTGAGTCTTCTAACCCGGATACGCAGTATTTT
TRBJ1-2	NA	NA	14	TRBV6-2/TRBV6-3	CASSTSAVFYGYTF	TGTGCCAGCAGCACCTCCGCAGTTTTCTATGGCTACACCTTC
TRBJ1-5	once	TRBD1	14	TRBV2	CATGTGLSNQPQHF	TGTGCCACCGGGACAGGGCTGAGCAATCAGCCCCAGCATTTT
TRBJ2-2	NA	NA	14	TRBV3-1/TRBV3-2	CASSPPGGNGELFF	TGTGCCAGCAGCCCCCCCGGCGGGAACGGGGAGCTGTTTTTT
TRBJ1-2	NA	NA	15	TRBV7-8	CASSLGGTRGYGYTF	TGTGCCAGCAGCTTAGGAGGGACGAGGGGGTATGGCTACACCTTC
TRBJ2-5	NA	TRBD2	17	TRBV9	CASTPTWIAGGGMTQYF	TGTGCCAGCACCCCGACTTGGATAGCGGGGGGGGGAATGACCCAGTACTTC
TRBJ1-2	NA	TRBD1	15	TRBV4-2	CASSHRSGTVEGYTF	TGTGCCAGCAGCCACCGCTCGGGGACAGTGGAGGGCTACACCTTC
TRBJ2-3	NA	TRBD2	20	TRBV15	CATSSTGLAGTRTHTDTQYF	TGTGCCACCAGCAGTACAGGACTAGCGGGGACCCGGACCCACACAGATACGCAGTATTTT
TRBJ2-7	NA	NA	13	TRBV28	CASLMVGAYEQYF	TGTGCCAGCCTGATGGTAGGAGCCTACGAGCAGTACTTC
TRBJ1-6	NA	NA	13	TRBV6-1	CASSEPARSPLHF	TGTGCCAGCAGTGAACCAGCGCGTTCACCCCTCCACTTT
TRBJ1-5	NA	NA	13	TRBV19	CASSLSVNQPQHF	TGTGCCAGTAGTCTTTCTGTCAATCAGCCCCAGCATTTT
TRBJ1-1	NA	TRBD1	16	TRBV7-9	CASRFPGTGKNTEAFF	TGTGCCAGCAGATTTCCCGGGACAGGGAAGAACACTGAAGCTTTCTTT
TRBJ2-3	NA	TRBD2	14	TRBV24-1	CATSEAGGTDTQYF	TGTGCCACCTCCGAGGCGGGAGGCACAGATACGCAGTATTTT
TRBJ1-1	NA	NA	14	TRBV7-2	CASSPYGGRTEAFF	TGTGCCAGCAGCCCATATGGGGGCAGGACTGAAGCTTTCTTT
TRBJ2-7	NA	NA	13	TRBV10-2	CASSSPPSYEQYF	TGCGCCAGCAGTAGCCCGCCGTCCTACGAGCAGTACTTC
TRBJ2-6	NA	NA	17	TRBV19	CASSDGGEPAGANVLTF	TGTGCCAGTAGCGACGGAGGGGAGCCCGCTGGGGCCAACGTCCTGACTTTC
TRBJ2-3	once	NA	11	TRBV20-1	CSARGPSKEYF	TGCAGTGCCCGAGGGCCTTCAAAGGAGTATTTT
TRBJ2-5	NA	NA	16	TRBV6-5	CASSYSNRADKTTQYF	TGTGCCAGCAGTTACTCCAACAGGGCGGATAAGACGACCCAGTACTTC
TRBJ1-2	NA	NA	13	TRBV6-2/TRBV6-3	CASSLTANYGYTF	TGTGCCAGCAGTCTGACAGCGAACTATGGCTACACCTTC
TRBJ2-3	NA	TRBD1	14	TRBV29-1	CSVEAGQGTDTQYF	TGCAGCGTTGAGGCGGGACAGGGCACAGATACGCAGTATTTT
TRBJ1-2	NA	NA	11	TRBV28	CASSGYYGYTF	TGTGCCAGCTCGGGATATTATGGCTACACCTTC
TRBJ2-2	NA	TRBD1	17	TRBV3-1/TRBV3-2	CASSQQLQGARTGELFF	TGTGCCAGCAGCCAACAACTCCAGGGGGCGCGCACCGGGGAGCTGTTTTTT